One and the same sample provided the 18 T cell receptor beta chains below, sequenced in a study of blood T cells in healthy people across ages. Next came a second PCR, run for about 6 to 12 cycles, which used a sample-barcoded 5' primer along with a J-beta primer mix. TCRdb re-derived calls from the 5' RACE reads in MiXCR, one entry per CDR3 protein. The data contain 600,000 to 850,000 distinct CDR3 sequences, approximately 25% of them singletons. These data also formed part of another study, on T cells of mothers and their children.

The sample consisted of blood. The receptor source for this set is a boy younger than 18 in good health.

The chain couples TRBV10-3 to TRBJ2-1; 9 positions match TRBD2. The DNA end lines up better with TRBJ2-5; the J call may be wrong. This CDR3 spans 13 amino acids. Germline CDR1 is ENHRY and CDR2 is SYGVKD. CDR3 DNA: TGTGCCGTCGGGTCTAGCGGGGAGGAGACCCAGTACTTC. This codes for CAVGSSGEETQYF.

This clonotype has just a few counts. The CDR3 nucleotides are TGCGCCAGCAGCCAATTCCCATCAGGGGGAGAGACCCAGTACTTC. Translating gives CASSQFPSGGETQYF. V and J are TRBV4-1 and TRBJ2-5, with 7 bases matching TRBD1. The germline V gene has CDR1 MGHRA and CDR2 YSYEKL. The CDR3 extends over 15 amino acids. Unmatched junction bases numbered 7, after V lost 2 bases and J lost 4 bases.

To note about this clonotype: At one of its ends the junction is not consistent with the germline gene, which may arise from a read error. In DNA, the CDR3 is TGTGCCAGCAGTCTAGCGGGAGATCACCTCTTC. Its protein is CASSLAGDHLF. This chain connects TRBV12-3 or TRBV12-4 to TRBJ2-1; 10 bases match TRBD2. The CDR3 contains 11 residues.

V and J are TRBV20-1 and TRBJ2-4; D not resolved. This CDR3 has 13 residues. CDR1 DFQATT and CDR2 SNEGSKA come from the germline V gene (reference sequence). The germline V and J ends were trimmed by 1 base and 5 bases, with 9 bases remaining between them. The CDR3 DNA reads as TGCAGTGCTAGAGGGATTATGCAAAACATTCAGTACTTC. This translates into CSARGIMQNIQYF.

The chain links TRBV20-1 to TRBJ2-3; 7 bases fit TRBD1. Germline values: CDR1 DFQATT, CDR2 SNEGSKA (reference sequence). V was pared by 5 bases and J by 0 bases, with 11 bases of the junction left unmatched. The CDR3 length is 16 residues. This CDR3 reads CSAGPTGTGSTDTQYF. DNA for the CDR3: TGCAGTGCTGGCCCGACAGGGACGGGTAGCACAGATACGCAGTATTTT.

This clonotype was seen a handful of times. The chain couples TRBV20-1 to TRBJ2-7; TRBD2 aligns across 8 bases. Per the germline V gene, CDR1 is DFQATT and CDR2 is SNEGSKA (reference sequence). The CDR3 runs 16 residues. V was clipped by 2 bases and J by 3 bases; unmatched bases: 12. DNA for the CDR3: TGCAGTGCTAGATTCCCCGGGGGGGATCTTGACTACGAGCAGTACTTC. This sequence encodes CSARFPGGDLDYEQYF.

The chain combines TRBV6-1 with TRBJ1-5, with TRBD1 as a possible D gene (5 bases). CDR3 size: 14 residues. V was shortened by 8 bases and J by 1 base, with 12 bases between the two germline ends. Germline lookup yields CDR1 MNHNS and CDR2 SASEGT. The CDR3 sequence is CASLGGASNQPQHF. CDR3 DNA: TGTGCCAGCCTAGGAGGGGCCAGCAATCAGCCCCAGCATTTT.

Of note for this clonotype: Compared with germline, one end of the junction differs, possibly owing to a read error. DNA of the CDR3: TGCAGTGCTAGAGGGAGGACTAGCGGGAGTCGTGGTGAGCAGTTCTTT. This sequence encodes CSARGRTSGSRGEQFF. The chain uses TRBV20-1 and TRBJ2-1; 13 bases are a match to TRBD2. Germline values: CDR1 DFQATT, CDR2 SNEGSKA (reference sequence). This CDR3 spans 16 amino acids.

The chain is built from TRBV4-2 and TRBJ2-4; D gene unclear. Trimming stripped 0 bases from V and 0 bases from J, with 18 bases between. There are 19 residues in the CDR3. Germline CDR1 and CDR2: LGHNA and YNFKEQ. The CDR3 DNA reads TGTGCCAGCAGCCAAGATCTGACCTCAGGCCTGATAGCCAAAAACATTCAGTACTTC. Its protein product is CASSQDLTSGLIAKNIQYF.

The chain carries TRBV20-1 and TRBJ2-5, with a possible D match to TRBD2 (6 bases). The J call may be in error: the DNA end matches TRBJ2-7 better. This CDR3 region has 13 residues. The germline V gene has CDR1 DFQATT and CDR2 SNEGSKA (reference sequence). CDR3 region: CSARRAGGGEQYF. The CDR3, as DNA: TGCAGTGCTAGAAGGGCTGGGGGAGGCGAGCAGTACTTC.

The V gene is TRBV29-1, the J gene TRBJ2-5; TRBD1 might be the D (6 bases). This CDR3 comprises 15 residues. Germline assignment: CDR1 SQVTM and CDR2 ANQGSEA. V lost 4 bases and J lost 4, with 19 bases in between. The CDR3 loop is CSVGKTGTEIETQYF. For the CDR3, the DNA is TGCAGCGTTGGCAAGACAGGCACCGAGATAGAGACCCAGTACTTC.

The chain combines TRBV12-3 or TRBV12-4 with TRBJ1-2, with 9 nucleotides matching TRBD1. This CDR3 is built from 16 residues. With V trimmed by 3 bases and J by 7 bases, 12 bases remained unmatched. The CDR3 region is CASSLSGGTGRSGYTF. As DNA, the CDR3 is TGTGCCAGCAGTTTGAGCGGGGGGACAGGGCGTTCTGGCTACACCTTC.

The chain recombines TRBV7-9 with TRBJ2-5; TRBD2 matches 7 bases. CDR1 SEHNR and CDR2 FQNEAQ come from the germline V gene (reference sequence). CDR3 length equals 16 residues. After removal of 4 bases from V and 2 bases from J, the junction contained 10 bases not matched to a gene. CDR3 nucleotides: TGTGCCAGCAGCTGGGGCGATGGGGGGGGGCAAGAGACCCAGTACTTC. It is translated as CASSWGDGGGQETQYF.

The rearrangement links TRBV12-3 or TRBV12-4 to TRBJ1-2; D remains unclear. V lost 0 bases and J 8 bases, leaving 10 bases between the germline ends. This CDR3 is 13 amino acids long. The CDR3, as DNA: TGTGCCAGCAGTTTAGCTCTGGGGAAGGGCTACACCTTC. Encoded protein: CASSLALGKGYTF.

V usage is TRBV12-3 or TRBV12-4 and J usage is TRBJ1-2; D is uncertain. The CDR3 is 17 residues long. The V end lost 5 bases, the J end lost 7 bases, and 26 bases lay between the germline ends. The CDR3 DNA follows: TGTGCCAGCAGTCCGTGGACTGACTTTTCCGAGGGTCCTGGCTACACCTTC. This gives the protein CASSPWTDFSEGPGYTF.

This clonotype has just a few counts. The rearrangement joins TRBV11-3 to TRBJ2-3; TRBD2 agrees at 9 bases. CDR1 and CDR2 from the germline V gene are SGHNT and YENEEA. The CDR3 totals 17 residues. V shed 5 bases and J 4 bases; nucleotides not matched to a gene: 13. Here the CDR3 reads CASSLFAGTSLADTQYF. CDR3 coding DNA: TGTGCCAGCAGCCTATTTGCCGGGACTAGCTTAGCAGATACGCAGTATTTT.

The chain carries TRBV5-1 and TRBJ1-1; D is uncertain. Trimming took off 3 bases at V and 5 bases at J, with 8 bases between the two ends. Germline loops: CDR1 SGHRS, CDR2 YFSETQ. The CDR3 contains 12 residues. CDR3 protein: CASSSEETEAFF. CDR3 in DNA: TGCGCCAGCAGCTCGGAGGAAACTGAAGCTTTCTTT.

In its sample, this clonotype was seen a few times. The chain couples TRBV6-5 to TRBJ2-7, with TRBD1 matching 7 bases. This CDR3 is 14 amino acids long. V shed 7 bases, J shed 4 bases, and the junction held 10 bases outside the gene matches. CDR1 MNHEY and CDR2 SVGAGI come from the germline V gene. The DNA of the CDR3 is TGTGCCAGCAAGGCCGGGACAGCCATTTACGAGCAGTACTTC. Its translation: CASKAGTAIYEQYF.